The text below deals with one T cell receptor beta chain. The antigen is undetermined. Reverse transcription of extracted RNA yielded cDNA, which provided the sequencing template. Data came from immunoSEQ multiplex PCR; TCRdb stores just in-frame clones and leaves some out. This sample yields about 160,000 clones, of which about 71% are seen a single time; approximately 0.91% belongs to the top ten. The sample belongs to a study of CD8+ T cells in alopecia areata. Study context: Oral tofacitinib, 5 to 10 mg twice daily, was given in an open-label trial. General study results and limits: Relative to normal scalp, lesional scalp, especially alopecia totalis/universalis, showed higher clonality. Many expanded lesional clones persisted in scalp and blood during tofacitinib treatment.

Indicated treatment: oral pan-JAK inhibitor, 5-10 mg twice daily. Sorted populations comprised CD4+ and CD8+ T cells obtained from PBMCs. Germline CDR1 MNHNY, CDR2 SVGAGI (reference sequence). The CDR3 is 15 amino acids. The V and J ends lost 0 bases and 1 base, in that order; junction bases with no gene match: 0. The specimen comprised CD4+ T cells sorted from blood, sampled at week 4, from a patient treated with tofacitinib. The clonotype originates from a human donor with alopecia areata. The chain combines TRBV6-6 with TRBJ1-2; 9 positions match TRBD1. CDR3 sequence reads: CASSYSDRGNYGYTF. CDR3 coding DNA: TGTGCCAGCAGTTACTCGGACAGGGGTAACTATGGCTACACCTTC.